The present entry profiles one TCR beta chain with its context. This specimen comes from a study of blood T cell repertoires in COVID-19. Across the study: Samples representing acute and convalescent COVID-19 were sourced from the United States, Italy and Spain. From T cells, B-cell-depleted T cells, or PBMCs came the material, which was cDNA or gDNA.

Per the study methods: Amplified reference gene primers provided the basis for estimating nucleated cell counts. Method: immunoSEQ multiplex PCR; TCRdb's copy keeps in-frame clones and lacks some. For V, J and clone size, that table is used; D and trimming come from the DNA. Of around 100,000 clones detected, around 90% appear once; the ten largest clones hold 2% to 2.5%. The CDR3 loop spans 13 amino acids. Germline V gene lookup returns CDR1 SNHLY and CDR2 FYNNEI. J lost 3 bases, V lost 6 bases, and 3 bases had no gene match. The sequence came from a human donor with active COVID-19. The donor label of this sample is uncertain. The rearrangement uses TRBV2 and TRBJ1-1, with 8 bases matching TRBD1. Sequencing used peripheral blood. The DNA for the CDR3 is TGTGCCAGCAGGCCACAGGGGGACACTGAAGCTTTCTTT. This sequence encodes CASRPQGDTEAFF. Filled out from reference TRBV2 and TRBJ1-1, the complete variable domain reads EPEVTQTPSHQVTQMGQEVILRCVPISNHLYFYWYRQILGQKVEFLVSFYNNEISEKSEIFDDQFSVERPDGSNFTLKIRSTKLEDSAMYFCASRPQGDTEAFFGQGTRLTVV.